A single sample is the source of the 11 T cell receptor beta chains below, sequenced in a study of early T cells in non-severe SARS-CoV-2 infection. One entry per CDR3 protein results from TCRdb running MiXCR on the 5' RACE reads. The data hold 90,000 to 100,000 distinct CDR3 sequences, with roughly an eighth observed a single time. Input material: whole blood. Receptors originate from an adult who was a healthcare worker with PCR-confirmed SARS-CoV-2 infection or an uninfected control (not recorded which).

This clonotype was seen more than once but under ten times. The chain couples TRBV25-1 to TRBJ2-5, with 7 bases that match TRBD1. The V and J ends lost 6 bases and 5 bases, in that order; junction bases with no gene match: 12. The length of the CDR3 is 15 residues. Germline-derived CDR1 and CDR2 are MGHDK and SYGVNS. The CDR3, as DNA: TGTGCCAGCAGCGCTGGGACAGTTCACGGGGAGACCCAGTACTTC. Amino acids: CASSAGTVHGETQYF.

This clonotype was picked up a small number of times. The V gene is TRBV7-9, the J gene TRBJ1-1, with D possibly matching TRBD1 (6 bases). Per the germline V gene, CDR1 is SEHNR and CDR2 is FQNEAQ (reference sequence). This CDR3 has 16 residues. The V end lost 5 bases, the J end lost 0 bases, and 16 bases lay between the germline ends. The CDR3 DNA sequence: TGTGCCAGCAGCGTCCCTTCAGGGGTCATGAACACTGAAGCTTTCTTT. Amino acids: CASSVPSGVMNTEAFF.

This clonotype was seen a few times. The junction departs from the called germline gene at one end, perhaps through a read error. The V and J genes are TRBV2 and TRBJ1-1; a weak D match, TRBD1 (5 bases). Germline assignment: CDR1 SNHLY and CDR2 FYNNEI. This CDR3 contains 14 residues. As DNA, the CDR3 is TGTGCCAGCAGTGCTCGAGGGGCAGGGACTGCAGCTTTCTTT. Protein product: CASSARGAGTAAFF.

The chain joins TRBV7-2 to TRBJ2-3; possible D gene TRBD1, 6 bases. Germline CDR1 is SGHTA and CDR2 is FQGNSA. Trimming shortened V by 5 bases and J by 9 bases, and 15 bases separated the two germline ends. The CDR3 has 13 residues. This CDR3 reads CASSRPGAHTQYF. CDR3 DNA sequence: TGTGCCAGCAGCCGCCCAGGGGCCCACACGCAGTATTTT.

The table lists this clonotype with many counts. J is TRBJ2-1 and V is TRBV7-6; D may be TRBD1 (5 bases). In germline, CDR1 is SGHVS, CDR2 FNYEAQ. The CDR3 extends over 13 amino acids. Between the trimmed V and J ends, which lost 5 bases and 4 bases, there was a span of 9 bases. The CDR3 DNA follows: TGTGCCAGCAGCCCCGCAGGGTACAATGAGCAGTTCTTC. The encoded protein is CASSPAGYNEQFF.

The table lists this clonotype with a few counts. The CDR3 sequence is CASSFGTSGNTIYF. CDR3 DNA sequence: TGTGCCAGCAGCTTCGGGACCTCCGGAAACACCATATATTTT. The chain uses TRBV28 and TRBJ1-3, with a weak D call TRBD1 (5 bases). Germline loops: CDR1 MDHEN, CDR2 SYDVKM. The CDR3 loop spans 14 amino acids. The V end was cut by 6 bases, the J end by 4 bases, with 13 bases between.

Only a few counts were recorded for this clonotype. The chain uses TRBV7-7 and TRBJ1-3, with no clear D. The germline V gene encodes CDR1 SSHAT and CDR2 FNYEAQ (reference sequence). V was shortened by 5 bases and J by 2 bases, with 7 bases between the two germline ends. The CDR3 runs 13 residues. CDR3 region: CASSLGTGNTIYF. Written as DNA, the CDR3 is TGTGCCAGCAGCCTTGGGACTGGAAACACCATATATTTT. The full variable domain, completed using reference TRBV7-7 and TRBJ1-3, is GAGVSQSPRYKVTKRGQDVTLRCDPISSHATLYWYQQALGQGPEFLTYFNYEAQPDKSGLPSDRFSAERPEGSISTLTIQRTEQRDSAMYRCASSLGTGNTIYFGEGSWLTVV.

The genes are TRBV3-1 and TRBJ1-6, with 7 bases aligning to TRBD1. This CDR3 region has 14 residues. J gave up 10 bases and V 4 bases, and 7 bases lay outside the gene matches. CDR1 is LGHDT and CDR2 is YNNKEL in the germline V gene (reference sequence). CDR3 region: CASSRGQSESPLHF. The CDR3, as DNA: TGTGCCAGCAGCCGGGGACAGTCGGAATCACCCCTCCACTTT. Variable domain in full (rest from reference TRBV3-1 and TRBJ1-6): DTAVSQTPKYLVTQMGNDKSIKCEQNLGHDTMYWYKQDSKKFLKIMFSYNNKELIINETVPNRFSPKSPDKAHLNLHINSLELGDSAVYFCASSRGQSESPLHFGNGTRLTVT.

This clonotype has ten or more counts. V is TRBV25-1 and J is TRBJ2-1; no firm D call. CDR3 length equals 11 residues. Trimming took 2 bases from V and 6 from J, leaving 2 bases between them. Germline lookup yields CDR1 MGHDK and CDR2 SYGVNS. Here the CDR3 reads CASSEGNEQFF. The CDR3 coding sequence is TGTGCCAGCAGTGAAGGCAATGAGCAGTTCTTC.

V gene TRBV18 combines with J gene TRBJ1-2; D unresolved. Deletions cut 1 base from V and 2 bases from J, with 8 bases between. Germline CDR1 and CDR2: KGHSH and LQKENI. This CDR3 has 14 residues. The CDR3 DNA is TGTGCCAGCTCACCACTAACAGTGAACTATGGCTACACCTTC. Translated: CASSPLTVNYGYTF. The whole variable domain, remainder taken from reference TRBV18 and TRBJ1-2, is NAGVMQNPRHLVRRRGQEARLRCSPMKGHSHVYWYRQLPEEGLKFMVYLQKENIIDESGMPKERFSAEFPKEGPSILRIQQVVRGDSAAYFCASSPLTVNYGYTFGSGTRLTVV.

This rearrangement joins TRBV18 to TRBJ2-3, with a weak D call TRBD2 (6 bases). The CDR3 covers 19 residues. V shed 1 base and J shed 3 bases, with 23 bases lying between them. The germline V gene has CDR1 KGHSH and CDR2 LQKENI. This CDR3 reads CASSPQGFGGAKRTDTQYF. CDR3 nucleotides: TGTGCCAGCTCACCACAGGGTTTCGGCGGGGCGAAGCGGACAGATACGCAGTATTTT. The full variable domain, its missing parts supplied by reference TRBV18 and TRBJ2-3, is NAGVMQNPRHLVRRRGQEARLRCSPMKGHSHVYWYRQLPEEGLKFMVYLQKENIIDESGMPKERFSAEFPKEGPSILRIQQVVRGDSAAYFCASSPQGFGGAKRTDTQYFGPGTRLTVL.